A single sample is the source of the 24 T cell receptor beta chains below, sequenced in a study of neurological immune-mediated disorders (dated by TCRdb to between 2018 and 2020). The method behind the library was 5' RACE. Sequencer: Illumina HiSeq 2500. TCRdb's own reprocessing of the public reads used fastp at Q25 and MiXCR and kept productive beta chains. Entries are consolidated by CDR3 protein sequence, retaining the most common genes and DNA. The sample table lists some 57,000 distinct CDR3 sequences, under 5% of them with a count of one. In total, the top ten clones hold around 3.3% of the sample. The sequenced sample consisted of PBMCs. The receptors were gathered from a woman in her forties or fifties with multiple sclerosis.

This clonotype was detected many times. The V call is TRBV5-5, the J call TRBJ2-1, with no clear D. The CDR3 is 16 residues long. V was clipped by 0 bases and J by 0 bases, with 10 bases between them. The germline CDR1 and CDR2 sequences are SGHKS and YYEKEE (reference sequence). The CDR3 here is CASSLAAHSSYNEQFF. The CDR3 nucleotides read TGTGCCAGCAGCTTGGCCGCGCACTCCTCCTACAATGAGCAGTTCTTC.

The sample holds one count of this clonotype. This could be a read error, since a much larger clone is one nucleotide away. V is TRBV5-1 and J is TRBJ2-3, with a tentative D call TRBD1 (6 bases). Trimming pared 4 bases from V and 3 bases from J, leaving 12 bases between. CDR1 SGHRS and CDR2 YFSETQ come from the germline V gene. This CDR3 region has 14 residues. In DNA form, the CDR3 reads TGCGCCAGCAGCGTCGCCGGACAGACAGATACGCAGTATTTT. Its translation: CASSVAGQTDTQYF.

This clonotype appeared many times. The J gene is TRBJ1-6, the V gene TRBV20-1, with D tentatively TRBD1 (6 bases). This CDR3 contains 12 residues. CDR1 and CDR2 from the germline V gene are DFQATT and SNEGSKA (reference sequence). Trimming removed 1 base from V and 13 bases from J, with 11 bases in between. The CDR3 bases are TGCAGTGCTAGAGGCAGGGGCAATCCCCTCCACTTT. Protein product: CSARGRGNPLHF.

This clonotype was seen repeatedly, ten times or more. V is TRBV12-3 or TRBV12-4 and J is TRBJ2-7; D is uncertain. The CDR3 spans 13 residues. The ends were cut back, 4 bases at V and 5 bases at J, with 12 bases in the middle. Written as DNA, the CDR3 is TGTGCCAGCAGTTCCTCCAGGTGGGACGAGCAGTACTTC. This codes for CASSSSRWDEQYF.

This clonotype was recorded a few times. This chain joins TRBV7-6 and TRBJ2-1; 7 positions agree with TRBD1. Germline CDR1 reads SGHVS; CDR2 reads FNYEAQ. The CDR3 is made up of 14 amino acids. Germline trimming cut 6 bases from V and 3 bases from J; bases unmatched to any gene: 5. Written as DNA, the CDR3 is TGTGCCAGCAGACCGACAGGGAACTACAATGAGCAGTTCTTC. This translates into CASRPTGNYNEQFF.

In this sample, this clonotype turned up many times. The chain employs TRBV28 and TRBJ1-2; possibly TRBD1 for D (5 bases). The CDR3 contains 14 residues. V shed 1 base and J shed 4 bases, with 10 bases lying between them. CDR1 is MDHEN and CDR2 is SYDVKM in the germline V gene. The DNA for the CDR3 is TGTGCCAGCAGTTTATACCGGGGCCGCTATGGCTACACCTTC. Protein sequence: CASSLYRGRYGYTF.

This clonotype was seen only a few times. V gene TRBV5-1 combines with J gene TRBJ2-1; 11 nucleotides match TRBD1. This CDR3 is built from 15 residues. The germline V gene has CDR1 SGHRS and CDR2 YFSETQ. V shed 2 bases, J shed 7 bases, and the junction held 5 bases outside the gene matches. This CDR3 is CASSFGQGAGNEQFF. CDR3 nucleotide sequence: TGCGCCAGCAGCTTCGGACAGGGGGCTGGGAATGAGCAGTTCTTC.

In this sample, this clonotype turned up a few times. The chain joins TRBV6-5 to TRBJ1-2, with TRBD1 as a possible D gene (6 bases). The CDR3 is 14 residues long. Between the trimmed V and J ends, which lost 0 bases and 8 bases, there was a span of 13 bases. CDR1 and CDR2 from the germline V gene are MNHEY and SVGAGI. CDR3 protein: CASSYSDSRGGYTF. The CDR3 DNA sequence: TGTGCCAGCAGTTACTCGGACAGCCGGGGGGGCTACACCTTC.

There are many counts of this clonotype. The chain employs TRBV27 and TRBJ2-7; possible D gene TRBD2, 5 bases. Germline CDR1 MNHEY, CDR2 SMNVEV (reference sequence). The V end was cut by 3 bases, the J end by 5 bases, with 11 bases between. This CDR3 spans 13 amino acids. Written as DNA, the CDR3 is TGTGCCAGCAGTTTCCGGGGTAAAAACGAGCAGTACTTC. Translated: CASSFRGKNEQYF.

This clonotype showed up many times. The V gene is TRBV5-4, the J gene TRBJ2-6; D uncertain. The length of the CDR3 is 15 residues. Trimming cost V 1 base and J 4 bases, with 9 bases left between them. The germline V gene encodes CDR1 SGHNT and CDR2 YYREEE (reference sequence). In DNA, the CDR3 is TGTGCCAGCAGCTTGTCTCCTACGGGGGCCAACGTCCTGACTTTC. Protein: CASSLSPTGANVLTF.

Only a few counts were recorded for this clonotype. A junction end diverges from the germline sequence, so it may reflect a read error. The chain employs TRBV7-6 and TRBJ1-6, with 10 bases matching TRBD1. In germline, CDR1 is SGHVS, CDR2 FNYEAQ. The length of the CDR3 is 16 residues. This chain's CDR3 is CASSLTRDRGRSPLNF. The CDR3 nucleotides are TGTGCCAGCAGCTTAACCCGGGACAGGGGCCGATCACCCCTCAACTTT.

This clonotype was recorded many times. The chain joins TRBV5-1 to TRBJ1-1; D is possibly TRBD1 (6 bases). CDR3 length: 13 residues. Looked up from germline, CDR1 is SGHRS and CDR2 is YFSETQ. Trimming removed 4 bases at V and 5 bases at J, with 12 bases between. The CDR3 spells CASSTSGDTEAFF. CDR3 bases: TGCGCCAGCAGCACCTCAGGGGATACTGAAGCTTTCTTT.

This clonotype has more than one count but fewer than ten. CDR3 in amino acids: CASSDQPGTYNEQFF. In nucleotides, the CDR3 is TGTGCCAGCAGCGATCAACCAGGAACCTACAATGAGCAGTTCTTC. The J gene is TRBJ2-1, the V gene TRBV7-2, with D uncertain. The CDR3 spans 15 residues. Germline V CDR1 and CDR2: SGHTA, FQGNSA. V dropped 5 bases and J dropped 2 bases, with 13 bases sitting between them. Full variable domain (remainder filled in from reference TRBV7-2 and TRBJ2-1): GAGVSQSPSNKVTEKGKDVELRCDPISGHTALYWYRQSLGQGLEFLIYFQGNSAPDKSGLPSDRFSAERTGGSVSTLTIQRTQQEDSAVYLCASSDQPGTYNEQFFGPGTRLTVL.

The sample holds many counts of this clonotype. V is TRBV6-5 and J is TRBJ2-1; 9 nucleotides align to TRBD1. CDR3 size: 15 residues. CDR1 and CDR2 from the germline V gene are MNHEY and SVGAGI. Trimming at V came to 4 bases and at J to 7 bases, leaving 8 bases not matched to a gene. The chain's CDR3 is CASSWGQGIGNEQFF. CDR3 DNA sequence: TGTGCCAGCAGTTGGGGACAGGGAATAGGGAATGAGCAGTTCTTC.

This clonotype has a count of ten or more. The chain joins TRBV7-2 to TRBJ2-1, with 7 nucleotides matching TRBD2. The CDR3 runs 17 residues. V shed 5 bases, J shed 2 bases, and the junction held 12 bases outside the gene matches. From germline, CDR1 is SGHTA and CDR2 FQGNSA. CDR3 nucleotide sequence: TGTGCCAGCAGCCCCTTACGCAGCGGGGAACCCTACAATGAGCAGTTCTTC. Its protein is CASSPLRSGEPYNEQFF.

This clonotype was seen ten or more times. The V call is TRBV20-1, the J call TRBJ2-3, with a weak D call TRBD2 (5 bases). This CDR3 spans 16 amino acids. V was trimmed by 1 base and J by 0 bases, leaving 14 bases between them. CDR1 is DFQATT, CDR2 SNEGSKA, per germline (reference sequence). The CDR3 protein is CSARAFGLTSTDTQYF. The CDR3 DNA reads TGCAGTGCTAGAGCGTTCGGACTCACTAGCACAGATACGCAGTATTTT.

At least ten counts were recorded for this clonotype. This sequence joins TRBV9 and TRBJ2-1; 7 nucleotides agree with TRBD2. The CDR3 loop spans 14 amino acids. Trimming removed 0 bases from V and 7 bases from J; junction bases left unmatched: 4. The germline V gene has CDR1 SGDLS and CDR2 YYNGEE. Here the CDR3 reads CASSVGGGLNEQFF. The CDR3 DNA sequence: TGTGCCAGCAGCGTAGGGGGGGGACTAAATGAGCAGTTCTTC.

There are many counts of this clonotype. CDR3 bases: TGTGCCAGCAGTTCGACTGCTTCCTACGAGCAGTACTTC. It translates to CASSSTASYEQYF. V gene TRBV27 combines with J gene TRBJ2-7; D unclear. In germline, CDR1 is MNHEY, CDR2 SMNVEV (reference sequence). The CDR3 extends over 13 amino acids. Trimming took off 4 bases at V and 1 base at J, with 8 bases between the two ends.

This clonotype was seen at least ten times. The V gene is TRBV5-1, the J gene TRBJ2-5; TRBD2 is a possible D gene (6 bases). Per the germline V gene, CDR1 is SGHRS and CDR2 is YFSETQ. The germline V and J ends were trimmed by 0 bases and 2 bases, with 11 bases remaining between them. The CDR3 contains 15 residues. The CDR3 nucleotides are TGCGCCAGCAGCTTGGGGTCTGGACTACAAGAGACCCAGTACTTC. Translation: CASSLGSGLQETQYF.

There are a few counts of this clonotype. The rearrangement joins TRBV20-1 to TRBJ2-5; 13 positions match TRBD2. Germline CDR1 is DFQATT and CDR2 is SNEGSKA (reference sequence). Trimming removed 6 bases from V and 4 bases from J; junction bases left unmatched: 11. The CDR3 loop spans 16 amino acids. The CDR3 nucleotides read TGCAGTGCAATACGGACTAGCGGGGGAAAGGGAGAGACCCAGTACTTC. Protein sequence: CSAIRTSGGKGETQYF.

This clonotype was found many times. CDR3 in DNA: TGCGCCAGCAGCTCACCGGGTGAAGAGACCCAGTACTTC. Encoded protein: CASSSPGEETQYF. The chain is built from TRBV5-1 and TRBJ2-5; D not certain. Trimming took 3 bases from V and 3 from J, leaving 9 bases between them. The V gene's germline CDR1 is SGHRS and CDR2 YFSETQ. The CDR3 has 13 residues.

Many counts were recorded for this clonotype. This chain links TRBV4-1 with TRBJ1-1, with D possibly being TRBD1 (5 bases). The CDR3 is made up of 13 amino acids. Germline V CDR1 and CDR2: MGHRA, YSYEKL. V lost 4 bases, J lost 7 bases, and 13 bases lay in between. The CDR3 bases are TGCGCCAGCAGCCTCTATACTGGGGGTGAAGCTTTCTTT. Translated, it gives CASSLYTGGEAFF.

This clonotype was counted many times. This chain connects TRBV24-1 to TRBJ2-1; tentative D call: TRBD2 (6 bases). Germline V lookup: CDR1 KGHDR, CDR2 SFDVKD. The V end lost 5 bases, the J end lost 8 bases, and 12 bases lay between the germline ends. The length of the CDR3 is 13 residues. DNA for the CDR3: TGTGCCACCAGTGTCTTGGAGGGAGATGAGCAGTTCTTC. Protein: CATSVLEGDEQFF.

This clonotype was counted at least ten times. The gene calls are TRBV7-2 and TRBJ1-5; a possible D gene is TRBD1 (5 bases). V lost 5 bases, J lost 4 bases, and 12 bases lay in between. The V gene's germline CDR1 is SGHTA and CDR2 FQGNSA. The CDR3 totals 14 residues. The CDR3: CASSPSGGNQPQHF. DNA of the CDR3: TGTGCCAGCAGCCCAAGCGGGGGGAATCAGCCCCAGCATTTT.